This T cell receptor (beta chain) was recorded in a study of shared clonotypes between healthy human individuals. CD45RO-negative CD8 cells positively selected for CCR7 made up the naive population, which excluded terminally differentiated effector memory CD45RA+ cells. The table came from immunoSEQ multiplex PCR; TCRdb's copy has only in-frame clones and leaves some out. Of around 2.1 million clones detected, about 92% appear once; the ten largest clones hold 1.7%. CDR1 and CDR2 from the germline V gene are SGHAT and FQNNGV. CDR3 length equals 14 residues. The V and J ends lost 7 bases and 1 base, in that order; junction bases with no gene match: 5.

The sequenced sample consisted of naive CD8+ T cells from PBMCs. The gene calls are TRBV11-2 and TRBJ2-3; 7 bases match TRBD2. This clonotype originated in a man in his late teens or twenties in good health. Some clones in this sample may be carry-over from other donors' samples. The CDR3 is CASIPREGTDTQYF. The CDR3 nucleotides are TGTGCCAGCATTCCCCGGGAGGGCACAGATACGCAGTATTTT.